The next 14 T cell receptor beta chains were all read from a single sample in a study of T-cell reconstitution after alpha-beta-depleted transplantation in children. A library of TCRbeta sequences, prepared with unique molecular identifiers, was generated. Each CDR3 protein is one row after TCRdb ran MiXCR on the PCR reads. The table lists about 150,000 distinct CDR3 sequences, about 9% of them singletons. The material sequenced was PBMCs, mostly from graft donor cells, taken 180 days after TCRalphabeta/CD19-depleted stem cell transplant. These receptors were taken from a female patient aged 2-9 years who had a stem cell transplant for congenital amegakaryocytic thrombocytopenia, so the T cells may come from the graft donor.

This clonotype has a handful of counts. A junction end diverges from the germline sequence, so it may reflect a read error. J is TRBJ2-7 and V is TRBV6-6; the D is unclear. CDR1 and CDR2 (germline): MNHNY, SVGAGI (reference sequence). The CDR3 runs 13 residues. The CDR3 nucleotides are TGTGCCAGCACTTACGCAAGAGAAAGTATGGAGTACTTC. Its protein product is CASTYARESMEYF.

This sequence joins TRBV7-9 and TRBJ1-1; D gene unclear. The CDR3 is 16 residues long. The germline V and J ends were trimmed by 5 bases and 0 bases, with 16 bases remaining between them. Germline V lookup: CDR1 SEHNR, CDR2 FQNEAQ (reference sequence). The CDR3 loop is CASSRPPGYMNTEAFF. Here the CDR3 DNA reads TGTGCCAGCAGCCGCCCCCCCGGCTACATGAACACTGAAGCTTTCTTT.

This clonotype was recorded many times. The genes are TRBV29-1 and TRBJ1-1, with no clear D. Trimming left V 7 bases short and J 1 base short, with 13 bases between. CDR1 SQVTM and CDR2 ANQGSEA come from the germline V gene. The CDR3 has 13 residues. The CDR3 loop reads CSAPLPGNTEAFF. CDR3 bases: TGCAGCGCACCACTCCCAGGGAACACTGAAGCTTTCTTT. Using reference TRBV29-1 and TRBJ1-1 for the parts outside the CDR3, the full variable domain is SAVISQKPSRDICQRGTSLTIQCQVDSQVTMMFWYRQQPGQSLTLIATANQGSEATYESGFVIDKFPISRPNLTFSTLTVSNMSPEDSSIYLCSAPLPGNTEAFFGQGTRLTVV.

This clonotype was seen many times. This chain joins TRBV12-3 or TRBV12-4 and TRBJ1-5; D remains unclear. Between the trimmed V and J ends, which lost 3 bases and 5 bases, there was a span of 5 bases. The CDR3 sequence is 12 residues long. CDR3 nucleotide sequence: TGTGCCAGCAGTTTGGGGTATCAGCCCCAGCATTTT. Translation gives CASSLGYQPQHF.

The chain employs TRBV5-5 and TRBJ2-1; a possible D gene is TRBD2 (5 bases). The germline V gene encodes CDR1 SGHKS and CDR2 YYEKEE (reference sequence). This CDR3 contains 15 residues. Trimming cost V 4 bases and J 3 bases, with 14 bases left between them. The CDR3 reads CASSPDYLSYNEQFF. DNA of the CDR3: TGTGCCAGCAGCCCCGACTACCTGAGCTACAATGAGCAGTTCTTC.

This clonotype was seen many times. J is TRBJ2-5 and V is TRBV19; TRBD2 matches 7 bases. V dropped 8 bases and J dropped 2; count of bases not matched to a gene: 5. CDR1 and CDR2 (germline): LNHDA, SQIVND (reference sequence). This CDR3 has 13 amino acids. The CDR3 protein is CASGTSAQETQYF. In DNA form, the CDR3 reads TGTGCCAGTGGTACTAGCGCGCAAGAGACCCAGTACTTC.

In this sample, this clonotype turned up many times. The CDR3 here is CASSRLQGTEAFF. In DNA form, the CDR3 reads TGTGCCAGCAGCCGTTTACAGGGAACTGAAGCTTTCTTT. V gene TRBV7-9 combines with J gene TRBJ1-1; tentative D call: TRBD1 (6 bases). Germline V lookup: CDR1 SEHNR, CDR2 FQNEAQ (reference sequence). The V and J ends lost 5 bases and 5 bases respectively, with 12 bases between them. The CDR3 totals 13 residues.

The genes are TRBV10-2 and TRBJ2-7, with D unclear. The CDR3 totals 14 residues. Trimming stripped 6 bases from V and 1 base from J, with 13 bases between. Per the germline V gene, CDR1 is WSHSY and CDR2 is SAAADI. Written as DNA, the CDR3 is TGCGCCAGCAGACGACACCTATCTTCCTACGAGCAGTACTTC. Its translation: CASRRHLSSYEQYF.

This clonotype appeared many times. The DNA for the CDR3 is TGTGCCAGCAGCACGGACTGGTTCTCCTACGAGCAGTACTTC. This gives the protein CASSTDWFSYEQYF. This chain links TRBV27 with TRBJ2-7; a possible D gene is TRBD2 (5 bases). Trimming pared 6 bases from V and 0 bases from J, leaving 12 bases between. Per the germline V gene, CDR1 is MNHEY and CDR2 is SMNVEV (reference sequence). The CDR3 runs to 14 residues.

V gene TRBV25-1 combines with J gene TRBJ2-1; 12 bases agree with TRBD2. Germline V CDR1 and CDR2: MGHDK, SYGVNS. V gave up 2 bases and J gave up 0 bases; unmatched junction bases: 8. The CDR3 is 19 amino acids. The CDR3 spells CASSETGTSGSRSYNEQFF. The CDR3 nucleotides are TGTGCCAGCAGTGAAACCGGGACTAGCGGGTCCCGCTCCTACAATGAGCAGTTCTTC.

There are many counts of this clonotype. The J gene is TRBJ1-2, the V gene TRBV29-1; TRBD1 might be the D (5 bases). V lost 2 bases, J lost 4 bases, and 11 bases lay in between. CDR1 SQVTM and CDR2 ANQGSEA come from the germline V gene. This CDR3 spans 13 amino acids. CDR3 loop: CSVERAGPYGYTF. DNA for the CDR3: TGCAGCGTTGAACGTGCAGGGCCCTATGGCTACACCTTC.

For this clonotype: This may come from a read error, since a much larger clone is one base off. This rearrangement joins TRBV5-1 to TRBJ2-1; a weak D match, TRBD2 (7 bases). CDR3 length: 16 amino acids. The V gene's germline CDR1 is SGHRS and CDR2 YFSETQ. The CDR3 loop is CASSLGARGPYNEQFF. The CDR3 nucleotides read TGCGCCAGCAGCTTGGGAGCGCGGGGGCCCTATAATGAGCAGTTCTTC.

This clonotype has a handful of counts. The V gene is TRBV20-1, the J gene TRBJ2-7, with D possibly TRBD1 on 5 matching bases. Per the germline V gene, CDR1 is DFQATT and CDR2 is SNEGSKA (reference sequence). The CDR3 is made up of 14 amino acids. The ends were cut back, 3 bases at V and 9 bases at J, with 21 bases in the middle. This CDR3 is CSASLPGLNSRQYF. CDR3 nucleotides: TGCAGTGCTAGTCTTCCAGGGTTAAATTCTCGGCAGTACTTC.

This clonotype has ten or more counts. The genes are TRBV12-3 or TRBV12-4 and TRBJ1-2; no reliable D call. Trimming pared 3 bases from V and 8 bases from J, leaving 13 bases between. This CDR3 has 13 amino acids. This CDR3 is CASSLVSGDGYTF. The CDR3 DNA reads TGTGCCAGCAGTTTGGTGTCTGGCGACGGCTACACCTTC.